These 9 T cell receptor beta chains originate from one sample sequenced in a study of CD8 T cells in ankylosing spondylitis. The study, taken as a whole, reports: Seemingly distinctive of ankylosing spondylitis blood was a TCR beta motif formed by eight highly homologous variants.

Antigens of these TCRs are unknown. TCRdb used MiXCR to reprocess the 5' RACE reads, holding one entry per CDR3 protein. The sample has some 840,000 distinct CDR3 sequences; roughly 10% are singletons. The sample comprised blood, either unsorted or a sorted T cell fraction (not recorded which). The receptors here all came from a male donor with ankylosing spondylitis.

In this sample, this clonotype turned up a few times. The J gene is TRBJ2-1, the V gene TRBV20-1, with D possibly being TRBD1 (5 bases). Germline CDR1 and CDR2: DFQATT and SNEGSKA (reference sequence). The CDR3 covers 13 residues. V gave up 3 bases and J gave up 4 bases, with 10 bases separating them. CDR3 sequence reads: CSASKQGYNEQFF. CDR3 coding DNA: TGCAGTGCTAGTAAGCAGGGATACAATGAGCAGTTCTTC.

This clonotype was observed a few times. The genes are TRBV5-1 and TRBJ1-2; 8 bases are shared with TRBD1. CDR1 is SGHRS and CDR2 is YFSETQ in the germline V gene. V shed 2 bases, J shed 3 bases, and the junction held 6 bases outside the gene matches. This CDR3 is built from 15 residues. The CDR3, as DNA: TGCGCCAGCAGCTTATTAACAGGGGGTGACTATGGCTACACCTTC. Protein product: CASSLLTGGDYGYTF.

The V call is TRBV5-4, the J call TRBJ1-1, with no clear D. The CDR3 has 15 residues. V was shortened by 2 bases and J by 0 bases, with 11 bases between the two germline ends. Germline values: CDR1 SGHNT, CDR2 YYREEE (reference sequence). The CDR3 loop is CASSFPGTLNTEAFF. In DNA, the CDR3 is TGTGCCAGCAGCTTTCCTGGCACTTTGAACACTGAAGCTTTCTTT. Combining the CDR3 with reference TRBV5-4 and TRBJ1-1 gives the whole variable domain ETGVTQSPTHLIKTRGQQVTLRCSSQSGHNTVSWYQQALGQGPQFIFQYYREEENGRGNFPPRFSGLQFPNYSSELNVNALELDDSALYLCASSFPGTLNTEAFFGQGTRLTVV.

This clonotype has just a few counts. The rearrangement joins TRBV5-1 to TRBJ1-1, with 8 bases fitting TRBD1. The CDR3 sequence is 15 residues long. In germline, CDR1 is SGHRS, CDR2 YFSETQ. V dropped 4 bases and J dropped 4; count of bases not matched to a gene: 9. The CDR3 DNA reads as TGCGCCAGCAGCCGGGGACAGGCAGGGGGCACTGAAGCTTTCTTT. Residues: CASSRGQAGGTEAFF.

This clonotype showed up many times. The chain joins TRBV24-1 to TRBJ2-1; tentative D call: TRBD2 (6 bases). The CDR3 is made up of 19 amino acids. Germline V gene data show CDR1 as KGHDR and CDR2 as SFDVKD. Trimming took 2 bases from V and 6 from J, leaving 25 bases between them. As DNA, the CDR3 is TGTGCCACCAGTGATTCAAAAGTCGACCCAGGGAGGAGAGGCAATGAGCAGTTCTTC. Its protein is CATSDSKVDPGRRGNEQFF.

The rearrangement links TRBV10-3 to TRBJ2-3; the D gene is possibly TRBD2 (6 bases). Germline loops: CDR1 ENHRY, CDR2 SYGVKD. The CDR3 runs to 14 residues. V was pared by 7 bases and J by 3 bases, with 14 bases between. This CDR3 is CAITPGTETDTQYF. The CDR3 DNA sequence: TGTGCCATCACCCCTGGGACTGAAACAGATACGCAGTATTTT.

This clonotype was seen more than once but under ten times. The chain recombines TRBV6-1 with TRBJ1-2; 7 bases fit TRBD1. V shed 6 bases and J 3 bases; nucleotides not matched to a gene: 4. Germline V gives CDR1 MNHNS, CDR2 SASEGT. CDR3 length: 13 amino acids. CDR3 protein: CASRPGQYYGYTF. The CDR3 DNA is TGTGCCAGCAGACCGGGACAGTACTATGGCTACACCTTC.

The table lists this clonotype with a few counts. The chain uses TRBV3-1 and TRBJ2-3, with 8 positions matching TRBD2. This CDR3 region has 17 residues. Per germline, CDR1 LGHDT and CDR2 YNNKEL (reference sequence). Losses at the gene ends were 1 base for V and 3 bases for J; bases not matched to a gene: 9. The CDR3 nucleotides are TGTGCCAGCAGCCAAGCCCATGGCGGGAGGAGGACAGATACGCAGTATTTT. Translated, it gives CASSQAHGGRRTDTQYF.

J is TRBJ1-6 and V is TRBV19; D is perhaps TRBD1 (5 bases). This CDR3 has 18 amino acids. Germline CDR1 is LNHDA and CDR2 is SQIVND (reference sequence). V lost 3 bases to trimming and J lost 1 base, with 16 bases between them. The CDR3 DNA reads TGTGCCAGTAGTATTTTCCTCCGGAGGGGATCCTATAATTCACCCCTCCACTTT. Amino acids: CASSIFLRRGSYNSPLHF.